This T cell receptor beta chain was identified in a study of CD8 T cells in ankylosing spondylitis. Findings and caveats of the study: A TCR beta motif of about 8 highly homologous variants seemed to mark ankylosing spondylitis blood. CD8+ by phenotype, disease-linked clones were relatively rare in peripheral blood. Significant enrichment of disease-linked clones was reported in matched ankylosing spondylitis synovial fluid.

This clonotype has a count of ten or more. Its antigen is unknown. In TCRdb, the 5' RACE reads were re-called with MiXCR into one record per CDR3 protein. The repertoire consists of roughly 230,000 distinct CDR3 sequences, with about 18% occurring once and the leading ten covering roughly a third. The germline gives CDR1 SGHTA, CDR2 FQGTGA. V lost 5 bases to trimming and J lost 0 bases, with 19 bases between them. This CDR3 comprises 18 residues. V and J are TRBV7-3 and TRBJ2-2; no clear D. What was sequenced was blood, either unsorted or a sorted T cell fraction (not recorded which). The sequence came from a male donor with ankylosing spondylitis or in good health (not recorded which). CDR3 nucleotides: TGTGCCAGCAGCGGCGGATGGAGCGAATCCCCGAACACCGGGGAGCTGTTTTTT. Protein: CASSGGWSESPNTGELFF.